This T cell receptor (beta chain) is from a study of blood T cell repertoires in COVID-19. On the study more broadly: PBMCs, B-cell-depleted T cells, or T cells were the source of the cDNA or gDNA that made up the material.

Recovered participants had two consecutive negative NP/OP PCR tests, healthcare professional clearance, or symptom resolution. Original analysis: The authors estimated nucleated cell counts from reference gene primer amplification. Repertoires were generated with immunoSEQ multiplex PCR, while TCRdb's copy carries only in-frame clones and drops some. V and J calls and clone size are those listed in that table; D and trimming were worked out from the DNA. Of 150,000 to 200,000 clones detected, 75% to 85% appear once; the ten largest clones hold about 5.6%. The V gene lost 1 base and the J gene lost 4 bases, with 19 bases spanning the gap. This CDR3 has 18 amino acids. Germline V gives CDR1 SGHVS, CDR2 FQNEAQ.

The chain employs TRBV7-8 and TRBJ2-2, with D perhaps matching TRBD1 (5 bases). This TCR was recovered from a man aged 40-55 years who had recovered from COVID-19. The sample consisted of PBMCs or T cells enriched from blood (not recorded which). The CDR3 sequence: CASSLVLPGSSGTGELFF. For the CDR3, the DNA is TGTGCCAGCAGCTTAGTACTCCCAGGGTCATCCGGCACCGGGGAGCTGTTTTTT.